The rows below give T cell receptor beta chains drawn from one sample of a study of blood T cell repertoires in COVID-19. Profiled with immunoSEQ multiplex PCR; TCRdb holds only in-frame clones, not every one. The data contain roughly 160,000 clones, 79% of them singletons. Source material: peripheral blood. The receptors derive from an older woman with COVID-19, enrolled during active disease. The CDR3 runs from the conserved cysteine through the conserved F or W. Each record gives: V gene, D gene, J gene, clone size, CDR3 protein, CDR3 DNA. A D gene is named only where the DNA matches it firmly. Not all rows give a size; the values are once, few, many and, for expanded clones, a class.

>TRBV11-2|.|TRBJ1-5|few
CASSLWAGADQPQHF
TGTGCCAGCAGCTTATGGGCAGGGGCGGATCAGCCCCAGCATTTT
>TRBV30|TRBD1|TRBJ1-3|.
CAWSLGTASSGNTIYF
TGTGCCTGGAGCCTCGGGACAGCGAGCTCTGGAAACACCATATATTTT
>TRBV5-6|TRBD1|TRBJ2-1|.
CASSPGQSSYNEQFF
TGTGCCAGCAGCCCGGGACAGAGCTCCTACAATGAGCAGTTCTTC
>TRBV19|TRBD1|TRBJ1-1|.
CASSSTGIGTEAFF
TGTGCCAGTAGTTCGACAGGGATCGGGACTGAAGCTTTCTTT
>TRBV7-2|TRBD2|TRBJ2-5|.
CASSLGLAGGQETQYF
TGTGCCAGCAGCTTAGGACTAGCGGGAGGGCAAGAGACCCAGTACTTC
>TRBV27|TRBD2|TRBJ2-1|many
CASSSAGGVNEQFF
TGTGCCAGCAGTTCCGCGGGAGGGGTTAATGAGCAGTTCTTC
>TRBV27|.|TRBJ2-1|.
CASSLSGDEQFF
TGTGCCAGCAGCCTCTCGGGGGATGAGCAGTTCTTC
>TRBV10-3|.|TRBJ2-7|.
CAISESISGQLKEQYF
TGTGCCATCAGTGAGTCGATAAGTGGGCAGCTTAAAGAGCAGTACTTC
>TRBV5-4|.|TRBJ1-2|.
CASSLGRGSYGYTF
TGTGCCAGCAGCTTGGGACGAGGAAGCTATGGCTACACCTTC
>TRBV7-3|.|TRBJ2-3|.
CASSLSGVFTDTQYF
TGTGCCAGCAGCTTATCGGGGGTCTTCACAGATACGCAGTATTTT
>TRBV19|.|TRBJ1-1|.
CASSIVVTRNTEAFF
TGTGCCAGTAGCATCGTTGTAACTCGGAACACTGAAGCTTTCTTT
>TRBV7-3|.|TRBJ2-7|.
CASSLYPGEAYEQYF
TGTGCCAGCAGCTTATATCCGGGAGAAGCTTACGAGCAGTACTTC
>TRBV2|.|TRBJ2-3|.
CASSEAQGISSTDTQYF
TGTGCCAGCAGTGAAGCTCAGGGGATATCTAGCACAGATACGCAGTATTTT
>TRBV15|TRBD1|TRBJ2-5|.
CATSIHGQGEETQYF
TGTGCCACCAGCATCCACGGACAGGGGGAAGAGACCCAGTACTTC
>TRBV19|TRBD2|TRBJ2-1|.
CASSTLSGSGENEQFF
TGTGCCAGTAGTACCCTTAGCGGGAGTGGAGAGAATGAGCAGTTCTTC
>TRBV19|TRBD2|TRBJ2-1|.
CASSIATSGDNEQFF
TGTGCCAGTAGTATAGCTACTAGCGGGGACAATGAGCAGTTCTTC
>TRBV19|.|TRBJ2-6|once
CASRQDSGANVLTF
TGTGCCAGTAGGCAGGACTCTGGGGCCAACGTCCTGACTTTC
>TRBV28|.|TRBJ1-4|.
CASSKTGIRGEKLFF
TGTGCCAGCAGTAAAACAGGGATTCGGGGTGAAAAACTGTTTTTT
>TRBV7-9|TRBD1|TRBJ1-6|few
CASSGQGGSPLHF
TGTGCCAGCAGCGGACAGGGAGGGTCACCCCTCCACTTT
>TRBV7-2|.|TRBJ1-3|.
CASSFQGRNTIYF
TGTGCCAGCAGCTTTCAGGGCAGAAACACCATATATTTT
>TRBV2|TRBD1|TRBJ1-5|.
CASTSTGGFTQPQHF
TGTGCCAGCACCTCGACAGGGGGCTTCACTCAGCCCCAGCATTTT
>TRBV19|TRBD1|TRBJ1-5|.
CASSTTGGGQPQHF
TGTGCCAGTAGCACGACAGGGGGAGGTCAGCCCCAGCATTTT
>TRBV2|.|TRBJ2-2|.
CASGTRLGGFTGELFF
TGTGCCAGCGGGACGCGACTAGGAGGTTTCACCGGGGAGCTGTTTTTT
>TRBV18|.|TRBJ2-3|.
CASSARALSTDTQYF
TGTGCCAGCTCCGCCAGGGCGTTAAGCACAGATACGCAGTATTTT
>TRBV5-1|TRBD2|TRBJ2-7|.
CASSHRTSGTSSYEQYF
TGCGCCAGCAGCCATCGGACTAGCGGGACTAGCTCCTACGAGCAGTACTTC
>TRBV4-3|TRBD2|TRBJ2-3|.
CASSQGAGAWDTQYF
TGCGCCAGCAGCCAAGGAGCGGGAGCATGGGATACGCAGTATTTT
>TRBV15|.|TRBJ1-6|.
CATSRELGQNNSPLHF
TGTGCCACCAGCAGAGAGCTAGGACAGAATAATTCACCCCTCCACTTT
>TRBV24-1|TRBD1|TRBJ2-3|.
CATTDRGGTDTQYF
TGTGCCACCACCGACAGGGGCGGCACAGATACGCAGTATTTT
>TRBV27|.|TRBJ2-7|.
CASSWTVGPYEQYF
TGTGCCAGCAGTTGGACAGTTGGCCCCTACGAGCAGTACTTC
>TRBV9|.|TRBJ2-5|.
CASSVNSAPVETQYF
TGTGCCAGCAGCGTAAACTCTGCTCCGGTCGAGACCCAGTACTTC
>TRBV12-5|.|TRBJ2-1|few
CASVRDNGPHNEQFF
TGTGCTAGTGTCCGAGACAACGGTCCACATAATGAGCAGTTCTTC
>TRBV6-2/TRBV6-3|.|TRBJ2-4|.
CASSYRAGKNIQYF
TGTGCCAGCAGTTACCGAGCAGGGAAAAACATTCAGTACTTC
>TRBV5-6|.|TRBJ1-2|.
CASSLDRFYGYTF
TGTGCCAGCAGCTTGGACAGGTTCTATGGCTACACCTTC
>TRBV19|TRBD2|TRBJ2-5|.
CASHPGGFVGETQYF
TGTGCCAGTCACCCGGGGGGGTTTGTCGGAGAGACCCAGTACTTC
>TRBV7-9|TRBD2|TRBJ2-1|.
CASSLSGTFSYNEQFF
TGTGCCAGCAGCTTGAGCGGGACTTTCTCCTACAATGAGCAGTTCTTC
>TRBV7-2|.|TRBJ1-1|.
CASSDYRKNTEAFF
TGTGCCAGCAGCGATTACAGGAAGAACACTGAAGCTTTCTTT
>TRBV7-3|.|TRBJ1-6|once
CASSLSQGGNSPLHF
TGTGCCAGCAGCTTAAGTCAGGGAGGGAATTCACCCCTCCACTTT
>TRBV27|TRBD2|TRBJ2-2|.
CASSPNGLVVTGELFF
TGTGCCAGCAGCCCTAACGGACTAGTTGTCACCGGGGAGCTGTTTTTT
>TRBV19|.|TRBJ1-2|.
CASSMGREQFTF
TGTGCCAGTAGTATGGGCAGGGAACAGTTCACCTTC